The subject of this entry is one T cell receptor beta chain. No antigen is known for it. Use of 60 Vbeta and 13 Jbeta primers characterized the PCR. Data came from immunoSEQ multiplex PCR; TCRdb stores just in-frame clones and leaves some out. The table records 100,000 to 150,000 clones, approximately 80% of them present only once. This sample was taken from a study of cytomegalovirus exposure and HLA in healthy donors. General study results and limits: Exclusion as indistinguishable affected some V segments, including TRBV6-2 and TRBV6-3.

Germline lookup yields CDR1 SEHNR and CDR2 FQNEAQ (reference sequence). The CDR3 sequence is 14 residues long. V shed 5 bases and J 2 bases; nucleotides not matched to a gene: 6. The chain couples TRBV7-9 to TRBJ2-7, with 7 nucleotides matching TRBD1. Material: PBMCs. This sequence originates from a man aged 50 to 59 in good health and CMV-seronegative. CDR3 loop: CASSHGQETYEQYF. The CDR3 nucleotides are TGTGCCAGCAGCCACGGACAGGAGACCTACGAGCAGTACTTC.